These 7 T cell receptor beta chains share one sample of origin, sequenced in a study of blood T cell repertoires in COVID-19. Clones were read by immunoSEQ multiplex PCR, and TCRdb kept only the in-frame ones, dropping some. The sample lists 150,000 or so clones; 90% to 95% were seen once. The sample comprised peripheral blood. The receptor set was obtained from a woman between 50 and 59 years old with acute or convalescent COVID-19.

CDR3 sequence reads: CATSRDQVAGEAFF. The DNA of the CDR3 is TGTGCCACCAGCAGAGATCAGGTGGCAGGTGAAGCTTTCTTT. The chain links TRBV15 to TRBJ1-1; D call uncertain. The CDR3 runs 14 residues. V lost 0 bases and J 7 bases, leaving 12 bases between the germline ends. Germline V gene lookup returns CDR1 LNHNV and CDR2 YYDKDF (reference sequence).

The rearrangement joins TRBV6-5 to TRBJ1-6, with a possible D match to TRBD1 (6 bases). CDR3 length: 13 residues. V was pared by 6 bases and J by 7 bases, with 10 bases between. Germline lookup yields CDR1 MNHEY and CDR2 SVGAGI. The CDR3 DNA is TGTGCCAGCAGAGGACAGTACAATTCACCCCTCCACTTT. It translates to CASRGQYNSPLHF.

The chain couples TRBV19 to TRBJ2-7; a possible D gene is TRBD2 (6 bases). V was clipped by 1 base and J by 2 bases, with 12 bases between them. The CDR3 sequence is 15 residues long. Per germline, CDR1 LNHDA and CDR2 SQIVND (reference sequence). CDR3 residues: CASSIAGTQTYEQYF. CDR3 nucleotide sequence: TGTGCCAGTAGTATAGCAGGGACTCAAACCTACGAGCAGTACTTC.

V gene TRBV18 combines with J gene TRBJ1-1; 7 bases are shared with TRBD1. CDR1 KGHSH and CDR2 LQKENI come from the germline V gene. The V segment lost 6 bases and the J segment 2 bases; nucleotides outside the gene matches: 6. This CDR3 has 14 amino acids. The CDR3 spells CASSIQGGNTEAFF. CDR3 DNA sequence: TGTGCCAGCTCCATTCAGGGGGGCAACACTGAAGCTTTCTTT.

The gene calls are TRBV7-3 and TRBJ2-3; D is undetermined. In germline, CDR1 is SGHTA, CDR2 FQGTGA. This CDR3 is built from 14 residues. V shed 0 bases and J shed 3 bases, with 7 bases lying between them. The CDR3 coding sequence is TGTGCCAGCAGCTTAACAGCCGGTACAGATACGCAGTATTTT. Its translation is CASSLTAGTDTQYF.

V usage is TRBV11-2 and J usage is TRBJ1-3; D is possibly TRBD1 (5 bases). CDR3 length equals 13 residues. From germline, CDR1 is SGHAT and CDR2 FQNNGV. Trimming stripped 3 bases from V and 16 bases from J, with 19 bases between. This CDR3 reads CASSLYTGGVEYF. CDR3 nucleotide sequence: TGTGCCAGCAGCTTGTACACTGGGGGGGTTGAGTATTTT.

The chain recombines TRBV10-2 with TRBJ1-3; D uncertain. CDR1 WSHSY and CDR2 SAAADI come from the germline V gene. There are 14 residues in the CDR3. Trimming removed 3 bases from V and 2 bases from J, with 8 bases in between. CDR3 amino acids: CASSDPGTGNTIYF. Written as DNA, the CDR3 is TGCGCCAGCAGTGACCCGGGTACTGGAAACACCATATATTTT.